This T cell receptor (beta chain) came from a study of CD8+ T cells in alopecia areata (dated by TCRdb to between 2017 and 2018). Background on the whole study: Treated patients were enrolled in an open-label pilot trial of oral tofacitinib, 5 to 10 mg twice daily, for moderate-to-severe alopecia areata. Tofacitinib was administered for 6 to 18 months, and 6 months of follow-up off drug were then conducted to assess delayed response and recurrence. The SALT score, which quantifies the percentage of affected scalp surface area, was used to measure disease severity in treated patients. High-throughput TCRbeta sequencing was used to examine T cell clonal expansion in alopecia areata in both the C3H/HeJ mouse model and human patients. Scalp tissue and sorted CD4+ and CD8+ peripheral blood T cells from patchy and totalis/universalis alopecia areata patients and from healthy controls were covered by human TCRbeta sequencing. Biopsies were taken from tofacitinib-treated patients at baseline and at 4 and 24 weeks of treatment, and a later scalp biopsy was taken in several of the tofacitinib-treated patients. Scalp clonality was compared among normal scalp (n=4), patchy alopecia areata scalp (n=8), and alopecia totalis/universalis scalp (n=8). RNA was obtained with the PAXgene miRNA kit for fixed scalp, the miRNeasy kit for PBMCs, and the RNeasy kit for mouse skin. immunoSEQ multiplex PCR using 35 Vbeta forward primers and 13 Jbeta reverse primers was used to amplify TCRbeta CDR3 regions. What the authors observed across the whole study: Higher clonality and more expanded CD8+ clones were observed in lesional scalp than in normal scalp, particularly in alopecia totalis/universalis, a finding suggestive of antigenic drive. During tofacitinib treatment, many expanded lesional clones stuck around in both scalp and blood, and this persistence may partly explain why relapse happens after treatment is stopped. Compared with mice, TCR sequences shared between patients were less clear, possibly partly because of HLA diversity across the patient population. Tofacitinib significantly decreased scalp clonality and the number of expanded CD8+ clones among the top 100 scalp clones. Because the treated cohort was small and included a single nonresponder, larger studies are needed to assess links between baseline CD8+ expansion and response. Resident alphabeta T cells in normal human skin are also sequenced, complicating scalp TCR repertoire analysis, unlike mouse skin dominated by gammadelta T cells.

The library was obtained by the immunoSEQ multiplex PCR assay. RNA was extracted from all samples and reverse transcribed into cDNA as template for TCR sequencing. First-strand cDNA was synthesized using SuperScript III with a 2:1 mix of oligo-dT and random hexamers. A synthetic immune receptor repertoire was used to gauge amplification bias, and whatever bias remained was removed computationally. The paper's processing steps were these. Raw reads were preprocessed to remove errors, and CDR3 was defined according to IMGT conventions as the region from the conserved cysteine to phenylalanine. To get clonality, Shannon entropy was normalized by log2 of the number of productive unique TCRs and the result was subtracted from 1. Whether scalp clones were CD4 or CD8 was inferred by matching scalp TCRbeta sequences against CD4 and CD8 repertoires sorted from blood. TCRdb retrieved this table from immuneACCESS and kept in-frame rearrangements only. Not all clones are present; in checked studies, unresolved V genes account for under half, and no reason is known for the remainder. V and J calls and clone size are those listed in that table; D and trimming were worked out from the DNA. The sample data list 270,000 or so clones, and about three fifths of these were observed just once. Of the sample, 1.8% is held by the ten largest clones.

This clone was counted between two and nine times. What antigen it recognizes has not been identified. Base qualities are missing; no much larger clone stands one base away. The CDR3, from cysteine to phenylalanine, totals 13 residues. The entry retains the CDR3 DNA only, 39 bases that are in frame from base 1. The germline V and J ends show losses of 3 bases and 6 bases respectively, and no gene match explains 5 bases of the junction. From a lookup of the germline V gene, CDR1 and CDR2 are SGHRS and YFSETQ. The sample's time point, from its label and the paper: 20 to 30 weeks on oral tofacitinib. The sample's treatment or condition label, in plain terms: oral pan-JAK inhibitor, 5-10 mg twice daily. From alopecia areata patients, peripheral blood was collected along with lesional scalp punch biopsies. PBMCs were isolated by density centrifugation and stained for CD3, CD4 and CD8, and CD4+ and CD8+ T cells were sorted on a FACSAria.

The clonotype was recovered from a human donor with alopecia areata. Sequenced material: CD4+ T cells sorted from blood, taken at week 24, from a patient treated with tofacitinib. Here the chain combines TRBV5-1 and TRBJ1-2; 7 junctional bases match TRBD1. The sequence in DNA is TGCGCCAGCAGCTCAAAAGGGGGCGATGGCTACACCTTC. It encodes CASSSKGGDGYTF.